Following are 9 T cell receptor beta chains from one sample sequenced in a study of blood T cell repertoires in COVID-19. Method: immunoSEQ multiplex PCR; TCRdb's copy keeps in-frame clones and lacks some. Of around 380,000 clones listed, 81% are singletons. Material: peripheral blood. These receptors were taken from a human donor with acute or convalescent COVID-19. The donor label of this sample is uncertain.

The J gene is TRBJ2-5, the V gene TRBV24-1, with 8 bases lining up with TRBD2. The CDR3 is made up of 15 amino acids. Germline CDR1 is KGHDR and CDR2 is SFDVKD. Losses at the gene ends were 5 bases for V and 3 bases for J; bases not matched to a gene: 7. CDR3 loop: CATSGTGLGEETQYF. In nucleotides, the CDR3 is TGTGCCACCAGTGGGACGGGACTAGGTGAAGAGACCCAGTACTTC.

The chain has TRBV19 and TRBJ2-3; a weak D match, TRBD2 (7 bases). The germline V gene encodes CDR1 LNHDA and CDR2 SQIVND (reference sequence). Trimming took 3 bases from V and 3 from J, leaving 25 bases between them. CDR3 length equals 19 residues. CDR3 nucleotide sequence: TGTGCCAGTAGTATCCGAAATCTCAGGGGACTATTAGCGACAGATACGCAGTATTTT. It yields the protein CASSIRNLRGLLATDTQYF.

DNA of the CDR3: TGTGCCAGCAGCCCCAGCACCGGGGGTAATTCACCCCTCCACTTT. Translating gives CASSPSTGGNSPLHF. V and J are TRBV7-2 and TRBJ1-6; D is perhaps TRBD1 (5 bases). This CDR3 contains 15 residues. Germline V lookup: CDR1 SGHTA, CDR2 FQGNSA. The V end was cut by 5 bases, the J end by 6 bases, with 14 bases between.

The chain joins TRBV5-4 to TRBJ1-1; TRBD1 is a possible D gene (5 bases). The ends were cut back, 1 base at V and 3 bases at J, with 10 bases in the middle. CDR3 length equals 14 residues. The germline gives CDR1 SGHNT, CDR2 YYREEE (reference sequence). This chain's CDR3 is CASSLRQGDTEAFF. In DNA, the CDR3 is TGTGCCAGCAGCTTGCGCCAGGGCGACACTGAAGCTTTCTTT.

The rearrangement uses TRBV4-1 and TRBJ1-5, with D tentatively TRBD1 (5 bases). In germline, CDR1 is MGHRA, CDR2 YSYEKL. V was shortened by 0 bases and J by 0 bases, with 6 bases between the two germline ends. The CDR3 runs 15 residues. CDR3 DNA sequence: TGCGCCAGCAGCCAAGAGGACAATAGCAATCAGCCCCAGCATTTT. Amino acids: CASSQEDNSNQPQHF.

The chain carries TRBV11-1 and TRBJ1-1; 7 bases match TRBD1. The trim removed 4 bases at V and 7 bases at J, leaving 6 bases unmatched. The CDR3 sequence is 13 residues long. Germline V gives CDR1 SGHAT, CDR2 FQDESV (reference sequence). The CDR3 sequence: CASSSNRDSEAFF. The CDR3 nucleotides read TGTGCCAGCAGCTCCAATAGGGACAGTGAAGCTTTCTTT.

The chain is built from TRBV5-1 and TRBJ1-2, with no clear D. V gave up 4 bases and J gave up 3 bases, with 16 bases separating them. The CDR3 has 15 residues. CDR1 is SGHRS and CDR2 is YFSETQ in the germline V gene. The CDR3 coding sequence is TGCGCCAGCAGCATAGGTAACCTTCAGGACTATGGCTACACCTTC. Amino acids: CASSIGNLQDYGYTF.

The chain employs TRBV19 and TRBJ1-5; D is uncertain. V shed 7 bases and J shed 1 base, with 8 bases lying between them. Per the germline V gene, CDR1 is LNHDA and CDR2 is SQIVND (reference sequence). CDR3 length: 13 amino acids. The CDR3 DNA follows: TGTGCCAGTACTGTCAGGAGCAATCAGCCCCAGCATTTT. Translated, it gives CASTVRSNQPQHF.

V gene TRBV5-1 combines with J gene TRBJ1-1; the D is unclear. V lost 4 bases and J lost 0, with 7 bases in between. CDR3 length: 13 amino acids. Germline loops: CDR1 SGHRS, CDR2 YFSETQ. In DNA, the CDR3 is TGCGCCAGCAGCGGAACAGTGAACACTGAAGCTTTCTTT. The encoded protein is CASSGTVNTEAFF. Looking up the rest from reference TRBV5-1 and TRBJ1-1 gives the full variable domain: KAGVTQTPRYLIKTRGQQVTLSCSPISGHRSVSWYQQTPGQGLQFLFEYFSETQRNKGNFPGRFSGRQFSNSRSEMNVSTLELGDSALYLCASSGTVNTEAFFGQGTRLTVV.